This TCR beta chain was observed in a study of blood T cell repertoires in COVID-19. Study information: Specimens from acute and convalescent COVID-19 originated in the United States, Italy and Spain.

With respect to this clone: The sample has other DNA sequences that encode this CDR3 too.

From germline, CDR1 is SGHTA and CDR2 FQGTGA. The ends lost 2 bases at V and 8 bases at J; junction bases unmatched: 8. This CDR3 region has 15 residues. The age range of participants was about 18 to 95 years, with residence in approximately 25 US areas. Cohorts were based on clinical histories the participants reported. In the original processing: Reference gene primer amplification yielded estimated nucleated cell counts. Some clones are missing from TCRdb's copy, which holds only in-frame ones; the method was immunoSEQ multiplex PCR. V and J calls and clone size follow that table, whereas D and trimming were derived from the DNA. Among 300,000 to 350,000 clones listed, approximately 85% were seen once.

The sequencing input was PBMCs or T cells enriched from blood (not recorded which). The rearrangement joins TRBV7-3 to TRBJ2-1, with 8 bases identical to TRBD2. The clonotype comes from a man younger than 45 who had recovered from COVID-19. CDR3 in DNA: TGTGCCAGCAGCTTACGGGGGGGTTTCGTCGATGAGCAGTTCTTC. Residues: CASSLRGGFVDEQFF. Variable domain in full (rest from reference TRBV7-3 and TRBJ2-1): GAGVSQTPSNKVTEKGKYVELRCDPISGHTALYWYRQSLGQGPEFLIYFQGTGAADDSGLPNDRFFAVRPEGSVSTLKIQRTERGDSAVYLCASSLRGGFVDEQFFGPGTRLTVL.